A single sample is the source of the 21 T cell receptor beta chains below, sequenced in a study of early T cells in non-severe SARS-CoV-2 infection. TCRdb independently ran MiXCR on the 5' RACE reads; one entry per CDR3 protein. The sample consists of about 40,000 distinct CDR3 sequences, roughly 23% of them appearing once. The sample consisted of whole blood, taken at baseline. These receptors were collected from an adult who was a healthcare worker with PCR-confirmed SARS-CoV-2 infection or an uninfected control (not recorded which).

The chain uses TRBV18 and TRBJ1-1; possible D gene TRBD1, 6 bases. The CDR3 has 14 amino acids. The germline gives CDR1 KGHSH, CDR2 LQKENI. The V and J ends lost 5 bases and 1 base respectively, with 11 bases between them. CDR3 bases: TGTGCCAGCTCATCCTCACAGGGGAACACTGAAGCTTTCTTT. As protein: CASSSSQGNTEAFF. Variable domain in full (rest from reference TRBV18 and TRBJ1-1): NAGVMQNPRHLVRRRGQEARLRCSPMKGHSHVYWYRQLPEEGLKFMVYLQKENIIDESGMPKERFSAEFPKEGPSILRIQQVVRGDSAAYFCASSSSQGNTEAFFGQGTRLTVV.

This chain joins TRBV29-1 and TRBJ2-7; 9 bases agree with TRBD1. The CDR3 consists of 13 residues. V was pared by 3 bases and J by 1 base, with 1 base of the junction left unmatched. From germline, CDR1 is SQVTM and CDR2 ANQGSEA. In DNA, the CDR3 is TGCAGCGTTGAGACAGGGGGGTCCTACGAGCAGTACTTC. This translates into CSVETGGSYEQYF.

This clonotype showed up just a few times. The chain combines TRBV19 with TRBJ2-2, with D perhaps matching TRBD1 (5 bases). V shed 1 base and J shed 6 bases, with 18 bases lying between them. Germline V lookup: CDR1 LNHDA, CDR2 SQIVND (reference sequence). The CDR3 contains 17 residues. CDR3 nucleotide sequence: TGTGCCAGTAGTATAGTTGGCCAGGGTGATTTGTCCGGGGAGCTGTTTTTT. This translates into CASSIVGQGDLSGELFF.

The V and J genes are TRBV20-1 and TRBJ2-3; D is perhaps TRBD1 (5 bases). This CDR3 comprises 15 residues. CDR1 is DFQATT and CDR2 is SNEGSKA in the germline V gene (reference sequence). V lost 0 bases and J 4 bases, leaving 14 bases between the germline ends. The CDR3 loop reads CSARDPQGWADTQYF. CDR3 nucleotides: TGCAGTGCTAGAGATCCCCAGGGTTGGGCAGATACGCAGTATTTT.

The chain links TRBV6-5 to TRBJ1-1; D gene ambiguous. V lost 5 bases to trimming and J lost 10 bases, with 17 bases between them. Germline V lookup: CDR1 MNHEY, CDR2 SVGAGI. This CDR3 contains 13 residues. CDR3 sequence (DNA): TGTGCCAGCAGTGACGATGGGGATGTGACAGCTTTCTTT. Translation: CASSDDGDVTAFF.

This chain connects TRBV12-3 or TRBV12-4 to TRBJ1-1, with D possibly matching TRBD1 (5 bases). This CDR3 comprises 13 residues. V was clipped by 4 bases and J by 0 bases, with 6 bases between them. In DNA, the CDR3 is TGTGCCAGCAGTTCCAGGGTGAACACTGAAGCTTTCTTT. Encoded protein: CASSSRVNTEAFF.

This rearrangement joins TRBV24-1 to TRBJ2-7, with no clear D. The V end lost 1 base, the J end lost 0 bases, and 0 bases lay between the germline ends. The CDR3 is 12 amino acids. Germline V gene sequence: CDR1 KGHDR, CDR2 SFDVKD. CDR3 sequence reads: CATSDFSYEQYF. The CDR3 DNA is TGTGCCACCAGTGATTTCTCCTACGAGCAGTACTTC.

The J gene is TRBJ1-4, the V gene TRBV20-1; 10 bases are a match to TRBD1. Germline V gene data show CDR1 as DFQATT and CDR2 as SNEGSKA (reference sequence). V shed 3 bases, J shed 5 bases, and the junction held 3 bases outside the gene matches. The CDR3 runs 14 residues. CDR3 sequence: CSARLGQGNEKLFF. DNA for the CDR3: TGCAGTGCTAGGTTGGGACAGGGGAATGAAAAACTGTTTTTT.

This clonotype was observed a few times. This chain connects TRBV6-5 to TRBJ2-2; D might be TRBD2 (6 bases). V was pared by 8 bases and J by 4 bases, with 14 bases between. The germline gives CDR1 MNHEY, CDR2 SVGAGI. The length of the CDR3 is 14 residues. The CDR3 region is CASAMISGTGELFF. CDR3 nucleotide sequence: TGTGCCAGCGCTATGATTAGCGGCACCGGGGAGCTGTTTTTT.

CDR3 in amino acids: CSAYADRGSAEAFF. The CDR3 DNA follows: TGCAGTGCCTACGCAGACAGGGGGTCGGCTGAAGCTTTCTTT. The V call is TRBV20-1, the J call TRBJ1-1; 9 bases line up with TRBD1. The V segment lost 6 bases and the J segment 6 bases; nucleotides outside the gene matches: 11. Germline V gene sequence: CDR1 DFQATT, CDR2 SNEGSKA (reference sequence). The CDR3 length is 14 residues.

CDR3 protein: CASSPDRSLRREQYF. The CDR3 bases are TGCGCCAGCAGCCCGGACAGGAGCCTCCGGCGGGAGCAGTACTTC. This sequence joins TRBV5-1 and TRBJ2-7, with 7 bases aligning to TRBD1. Trimming removed 4 bases from V and 7 bases from J; junction bases left unmatched: 14. Germline V gene sequence: CDR1 SGHRS, CDR2 YFSETQ. This CDR3 comprises 15 residues. Full variable domain (missing parts from reference TRBV5-1 and TRBJ2-7): KAGVTQTPRYLIKTRGQQVTLSCSPISGHRSVSWYQQTPGQGLQFLFEYFSETQRNKGNFPGRFSGRQFSNSRSEMNVSTLELGDSALYLCASSPDRSLRREQYFGPGTRLTVT.

This clonotype was found a few times. The chain has TRBV7-6 and TRBJ2-1; the match to TRBD2 covers 8 bases. The CDR3 contains 14 residues. The trim removed 5 bases at V and 5 bases at J, leaving 5 bases unmatched. Germline V CDR1 and CDR2: SGHVS, FNYEAQ. CDR3 coding DNA: TGTGCCAGCAGCGAGAGCGGGGGCAACAATGAGCAGTTCTTC. It codes for CASSESGGNNEQFF.

This clonotype was seen a handful of times. The chain joins TRBV6-2 or TRBV6-3 to TRBJ2-3; D gene uncertain. V was pared by 5 bases and J by 6 bases, with 15 bases between. CDR1 and CDR2 from the germline V gene are MNHEY and SVGEGT. This CDR3 spans 14 amino acids. CDR3 protein: CASSRTLQLDTQYF. The CDR3 DNA reads as TGTGCCAGCAGTCGGACCCTCCAGTTGGATACGCAGTATTTT.

This clonotype was counted only a few times. The chain couples TRBV29-1 to TRBJ1-1, with D uncertain. The V and J ends lost 6 bases and 1 base respectively, with 12 bases between them. Germline loops: CDR1 SQVTM, CDR2 ANQGSEA. The length of the CDR3 is 13 residues. CDR3 sequence reads: CSVGIGGNTEAFF. The DNA of the CDR3 is TGCAGCGTCGGCATTGGCGGGAACACTGAAGCTTTCTTT.

The chain links TRBV5-3 to TRBJ1-2, with D unclear. TRBV5-3 is sorted into the ORF group, with uncertain function. CDR3 size: 16 residues. V shed 4 bases and J shed 2 bases, with 18 bases lying between them. CDR3 region: CARSLAEFGGNYGYTF. In DNA form, the CDR3 reads TGTGCCAGAAGCCTGGCAGAATTCGGCGGGAACTATGGCTACACCTTC.

The chain employs TRBV2 and TRBJ2-3, with 12 bases identical to TRBD2. The germline CDR1 and CDR2 sequences are SNHLY and FYNNEI. The CDR3 runs to 15 residues. The V gene end was trimmed by 7 bases and the J gene end by 14 bases; junction bases not matched to a gene: 16. The CDR3 is CASTRTGLAGGPVYF. In nucleotides, the CDR3 is TGTGCCAGCACCCGAACGGGGCTAGCGGGGGGGCCAGTGTATTTT. Complete variable domain (other parts from reference TRBV2 and TRBJ2-3): EPEVTQTPSHQVTQMGQEVILRCVPISNHLYFYWYRQILGQKVEFLVSFYNNEISEKSEIFDDQFSVERPDGSNFTLKIRSTKLEDSAMYFCASTRTGLAGGPVYFGPGTRLTVL.

This clonotype has a handful of counts. J is TRBJ1-5 and V is TRBV27; TRBD1 matches at 9 bases. The CDR3 runs to 15 residues. Germline V gene sequence: CDR1 MNHEY, CDR2 SMNVEV (reference sequence). The J segment lost 6 bases and the V segment lost 7 bases, leaving 10 bases of the junction unmatched. The CDR3 coding sequence is TGTGCCAGCAACCCCCCGGGACAGGGAGGTCAGCCCCAGCATTTT. Its protein is CASNPPGQGGQPQHF.

The chain joins TRBV18 to TRBJ2-7; the match to TRBD1 covers 7 bases. Losses at the gene ends were 0 bases for V and 0 bases for J; bases not matched to a gene: 2. CDR3 length: 15 amino acids. The V gene's germline CDR1 is KGHSH and CDR2 LQKENI. CDR3 sequence (DNA): TGTGCCAGCTCACCACCCGACAGGGCCTCCTACGAGCAGTACTTC. Residues: CASSPPDRASYEQYF.

This chain joins TRBV19 and TRBJ2-5; D may be TRBD2 (7 bases). V was shortened by 4 bases and J by 3 bases, with 18 bases between the two germline ends. The V gene's germline CDR1 is LNHDA and CDR2 SQIVND (reference sequence). The CDR3 spans 16 residues. The CDR3 region has the DNA TGTGCCAGTAGTAAGCGGGGCAGGGGAAGTGAAGAGACCCAGTACTTC. This encodes CASSKRGRGSEETQYF.

The chain combines TRBV5-1 with TRBJ2-7, with TRBD1 matching over 7 bases. The CDR3 loop spans 15 amino acids. Germline CDR1 reads SGHRS; CDR2 reads YFSETQ. Trimming took 3 bases from V and 3 from J; bases not matched to a gene: 9. The CDR3 reads CASSSFTGELYEQYF. In nucleotides, the CDR3 is TGCGCCAGCAGCTCCTTCACAGGGGAACTCTACGAGCAGTACTTC.

A remark on this clonotype: One junction end does not reproduce the germline sequence, and a read error may be involved. The chain links TRBV7-7 to TRBJ2-5; weak D call: TRBD1 (5 bases). The CDR3 covers 15 residues. Germline CDR1 is SSHAT and CDR2 is FNYEAQ (reference sequence). The CDR3 is CASSTIGQGLETQYF. The CDR3 DNA reads as TGTGCTAGCAGTACCATCGGACAAGGTCTAGAGACCCAGTACTTC.